This record looks at one T cell receptor (beta chain) sequence and its context. This CDR3 has 15 amino acids. V shed 5 bases, J shed 6 bases, and the junction held 11 bases outside the gene matches. Germline CDR1 SGHNT, CDR2 YENEEA. The data originate from a study of OX40 agonist ivuxolimab in advanced cancers. This table comes from immunoSEQ multiplex PCR, and its TCRdb copy is limited to in-frame clones, with some not included. The top ten clones hold 1.5% to 2% of a sample with about 96,000 clones, roughly 87% of them seen once. V is TRBV11-3 and J is TRBJ2-3, with 7 bases matching TRBD1. This TCR derives from an adult with an advanced solid tumor such as melanoma, head and neck, liver or kidney cancer. The sample here was CD4+ or CD8+ T cells sorted from blood, taken in a trial of the OX40 agonist ivuxolimab. CDR3 sequence reads: CASSVSRGSVDTQYF. The CDR3 DNA sequence: TGTGCCAGCAGCGTGAGCAGGGGGTCTGTGGATACGCAGTATTTT. The full variable domain, in which reference TRBV11-3 and TRBJ2-3 provide the parts outside the CDR3, is EAGVVQSPRYKIIEKKQPVAFWCNPISGHNTLYWYLQNLGQGPELLIRYENEEAVDDSQLPKDRFSAERLKGVDSTLKIQPAELGDSAVYLCASSVSRGSVDTQYFGPGTRLTVL.